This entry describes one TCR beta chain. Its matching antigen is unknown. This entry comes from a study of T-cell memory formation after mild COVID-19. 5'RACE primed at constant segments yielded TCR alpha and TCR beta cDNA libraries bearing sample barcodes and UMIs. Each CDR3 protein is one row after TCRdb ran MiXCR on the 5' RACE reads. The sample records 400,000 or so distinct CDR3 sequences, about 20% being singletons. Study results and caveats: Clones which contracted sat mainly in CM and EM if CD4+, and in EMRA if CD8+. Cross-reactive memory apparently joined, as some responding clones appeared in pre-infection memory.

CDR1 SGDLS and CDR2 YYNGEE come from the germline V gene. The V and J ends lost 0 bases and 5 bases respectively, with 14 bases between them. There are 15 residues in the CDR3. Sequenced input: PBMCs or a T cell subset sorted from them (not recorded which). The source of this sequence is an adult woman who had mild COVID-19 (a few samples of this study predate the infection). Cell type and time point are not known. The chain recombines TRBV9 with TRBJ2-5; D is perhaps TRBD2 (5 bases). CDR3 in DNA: TGTGCCAGCAGCGTAGGGTGGGGAGCGTCGGAGACCCAGTACTTC. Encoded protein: CASSVGWGASETQYF.